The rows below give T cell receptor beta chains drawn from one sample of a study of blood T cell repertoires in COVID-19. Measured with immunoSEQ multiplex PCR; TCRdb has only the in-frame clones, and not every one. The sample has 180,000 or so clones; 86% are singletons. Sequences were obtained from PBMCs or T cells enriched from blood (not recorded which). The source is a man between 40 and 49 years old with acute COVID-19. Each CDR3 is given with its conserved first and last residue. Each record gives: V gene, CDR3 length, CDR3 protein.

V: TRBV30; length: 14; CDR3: CAWREGQGNSPLHF
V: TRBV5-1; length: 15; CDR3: CASSLGVGLADEQYF
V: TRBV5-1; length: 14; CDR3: CASTPTGMNTEAFF
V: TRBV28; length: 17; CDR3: CASSPNPGTSNRMMQYF
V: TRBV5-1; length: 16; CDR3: CASRFGGDSGANVLTF
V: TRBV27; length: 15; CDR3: CASSSLYAGTYEQYF
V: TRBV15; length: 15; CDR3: CATSREKRDILFYTF
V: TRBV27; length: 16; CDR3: CASRQAQAGYNSPLHF
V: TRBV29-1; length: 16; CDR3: CSVDGTSGYGSYEQYF
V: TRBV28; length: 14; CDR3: CASSLTGVNTEAFF
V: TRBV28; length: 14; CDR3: CASSFGGANYGYTF
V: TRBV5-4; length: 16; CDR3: CASSIAGTGGMGTQYF
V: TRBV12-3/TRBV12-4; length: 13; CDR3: CASGRGRNTEAFF
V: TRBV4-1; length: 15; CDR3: CASSQEPGLNQPQHF
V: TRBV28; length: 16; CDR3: CASSSSTRGVTDTQYF
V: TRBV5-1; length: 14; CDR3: CASSPGGGGQPQHF
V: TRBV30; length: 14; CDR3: CAWSGGQGYEKLFF
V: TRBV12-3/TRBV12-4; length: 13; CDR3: CASSLAQNTEAFF
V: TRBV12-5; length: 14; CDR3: CASAARRSYNEQFF
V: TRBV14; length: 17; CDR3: CASSPGPLAGPRETQYF
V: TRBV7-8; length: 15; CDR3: CASSSSGRPSYEQYF
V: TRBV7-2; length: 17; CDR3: CASSLGLAGVGADTQYF
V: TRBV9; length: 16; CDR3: CASSVAGLAGQNEQFF
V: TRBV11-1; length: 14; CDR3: CASSFGQGWTEAFF
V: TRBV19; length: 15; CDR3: CASRGRGPFFRELFF